A single sample is the source of the 27 T cell receptor beta chains below, sequenced in a study of blood T cells in healthy people across ages. The use of a sample-barcoded 5' primer and a J-beta primer mix characterized a second PCR of about 7 to 12 cycles. TCRdb re-derived calls from the 5' RACE reads in MiXCR, one entry per CDR3 protein. The table has about 970,000 distinct CDR3 sequences, about 51% seen once. Sequences were obtained from blood. These receptors were obtained from a woman in her sixties or seventies in good health.

This chain links TRBV4-1 with TRBJ2-3; D possibly corresponds to TRBD2 (6 bases). This CDR3 spans 16 amino acids. Trimming left V 1 base short and J 0 bases short, with 11 bases between. CDR1 MGHRA and CDR2 YSYEKL come from the germline V gene. The CDR3 DNA reads TGCGCCAGCAGCCAAGTAGCCGGGACTAGCACAGATACGCAGTATTTT. Translated: CASSQVAGTSTDTQYF.

This clonotype was seen a handful of times. The chain has TRBV20-1 and TRBJ2-7; D ambiguous. This CDR3 has 12 residues. Germline values: CDR1 DFQATT, CDR2 SNEGSKA (reference sequence). V lost 2 bases, J lost 0 bases, and 5 bases lay in between. The CDR3 here is CSARKSSYEQYF. The CDR3, as DNA: TGCAGTGCTAGAAAGAGCTCCTACGAGCAGTACTTC.

V usage is TRBV7-3 and J usage is TRBJ1-4; D gene unclear. Germline V gene data show CDR1 as SGHTA and CDR2 as FQGTGA. The length of the CDR3 is 15 residues. V was pared by 4 bases and J by 8 bases, with 17 bases between. The CDR3 spells CASSSRLVKGEKLFF. The CDR3, as DNA: TGTGCCAGCAGCTCTAGATTGGTGAAAGGGGAAAAACTGTTTTTT.

The chain couples TRBV18 to TRBJ2-1, with 10 bases matching TRBD2. Germline V gene sequence: CDR1 KGHSH, CDR2 LQKENI. This CDR3 comprises 16 residues. The trim removed 2 bases at V and 7 bases at J, leaving 8 bases unmatched. The CDR3 is CASSPVSGLALNEQFF. As DNA, the CDR3 is TGTGCCAGCTCACCAGTATCGGGACTAGCGCTAAATGAGCAGTTCTTC.

The V gene is TRBV6-1, the J gene TRBJ2-3, with D tentatively TRBD1 or TRBD2 (5 bases each). The CDR3 is 15 residues long. V was shortened by 6 bases and J by 5 bases, with 18 bases between the two germline ends. Germline V gene sequence: CDR1 MNHNS, CDR2 SASEGT. The CDR3 DNA reads TGTGCCAGCAGCAGAGGGGCAGGGCTGGTAGATACGCAGTATTTT. Translation: CASSRGAGLVDTQYF.

The chain has TRBV6-1 and TRBJ1-5; 7 nucleotides agree with TRBD1. V shed 4 bases, J shed 4 bases, and the junction held 7 bases outside the gene matches. The V gene's germline CDR1 is MNHNS and CDR2 SASEGT. This CDR3 is 15 amino acids long. DNA for the CDR3: TGTGCCAGCAGTGTCCTACAGGGGCGGAATCAGCCCCAGCATTTT. It yields the protein CASSVLQGRNQPQHF.

The chain couples TRBV15 to TRBJ2-5, with TRBD2 identical over 14 bases. The end of the DNA is better explained by TRBJ2-7, so the J call may be wrong. The CDR3 runs to 14 residues. Germline V gene lookup returns CDR1 LNHNV and CDR2 YYDKDF (reference sequence). The CDR3 loop is CATSHGTSGSEQYF. CDR3 DNA: TGTGCCACCAGCCACGGGACTAGCGGGAGCGAGCAGTACTTC.

This clonotype has just a few counts. The chain is built from TRBV6-6 and TRBJ2-3; tentatively, D is TRBD1 (6 bases). Germline V CDR1 and CDR2: MNHNY, SVGAGI (reference sequence). Trimming shortened V by 7 bases and J by 1 base, and 15 bases separated the two germline ends. This CDR3 region has 15 residues. The CDR3 loop reads CASIQPTGRTDTQYF. The CDR3 DNA reads TGTGCCAGCATACAACCGACAGGCCGCACAGATACGCAGTATTTT.

This clonotype has more than one count but fewer than ten. The CDR3 nucleotides are TGTGCCAGCAGCCCTCTTGGGACAGGGGGCTGGGATGAAGAGACCCAGTACTTC. This codes for CASSPLGTGGWDEETQYF. V gene TRBV28 combines with J gene TRBJ2-5; 12 bases line up with TRBD1. Germline V gene lookup returns CDR1 MDHEN and CDR2 SYDVKM. The CDR3 sequence is 18 residues long. V dropped 6 bases and J dropped 3; count of bases not matched to a gene: 14. Drawing the rest from reference TRBV28 and TRBJ2-5, the complete variable domain is DVKVTQSSRYLVKRTGEKVFLECVQDMDHENMFWYRQDPGLGLRLIYFSYDVKMKEKGDIPEGYSVSREKKERFSLILESASTNQTSMYLCASSPLGTGGWDEETQYFGPGTRLLVL.

The J gene is TRBJ2-3, the V gene TRBV4-1; D may be TRBD2 (5 bases). V was clipped by 4 bases and J by 4 bases, with 15 bases between them. The CDR3 is made up of 15 amino acids. The germline CDR1 and CDR2 sequences are MGHRA and YSYEKL. CDR3 region: CASSPLVRDPDTQYF. The CDR3 coding sequence is TGCGCCAGCAGCCCCCTTGTTCGGGATCCAGATACGCAGTATTTT.

The J gene is TRBJ2-4, the V gene TRBV4-1; 10 positions agree with TRBD2. The J call may be wrong; the DNA end is better matched by TRBJ2-7. CDR3 length: 16 residues. CDR1 MGHRA and CDR2 YSYEKL come from the germline V gene. The CDR3 DNA follows: TGCGCCAGCAGCGGGATCGGACTAGCGGAGATCTACGAGCAGTACTTC. Encoded protein: CASSGIGLAEIYEQYF.

V is TRBV9 and J is TRBJ2-5; 8 positions match TRBD2. TRBJ2-7 matches the DNA end more closely, so the J call is doubtful. The V gene's germline CDR1 is SGDLS and CDR2 YYNGEE. This CDR3 spans 14 amino acids. The CDR3, as DNA: TGTGCCAGCAGCGCTCGGACTAGCCCAAGCGAGCAGTACTTC. Protein sequence: CASSARTSPSEQYF.

This chain connects TRBV20-1 to TRBJ2-7; D gene uncertain. CDR3 length: 14 residues. Germline loops: CDR1 DFQATT, CDR2 SNEGSKA (reference sequence). V lost 5 bases to trimming and J lost 3 bases, with 17 bases between them. CDR3 loop: CSAESHPANYEQYF. The CDR3 coding sequence is TGCAGTGCTGAGTCTCATCCGGCCAACTACGAGCAGTACTTC.

V is TRBV24-1 and J is TRBJ2-7; possibly TRBD1 for D (5 bases). The CDR3 extends over 13 amino acids. CDR1 and CDR2 from the germline V gene are KGHDR and SFDVKD. The ends were cut back, 5 bases at V and 4 bases at J, with 11 bases in the middle. The CDR3 spells CATSGGREYEQYF. CDR3 nucleotides: TGTGCCACCAGTGGGGGCCGTGAGTACGAGCAGTACTTC.

The chain carries TRBV5-1 and TRBJ2-1; 10 bases fit TRBD2. V dropped 3 bases and J dropped 2; count of bases not matched to a gene: 11. The length of the CDR3 is 18 residues. Per the germline V gene, CDR1 is SGHRS and CDR2 is YFSETQ. The CDR3 loop is CASSYAASGSTTYNEQFF. In DNA form, the CDR3 reads TGCGCCAGCAGCTACGCAGCTAGCGGGAGTACCACCTACAATGAGCAGTTCTTC.

As to this clonotype: At one end the junction does not follow the germline gene, possibly because of a read error. The chain has TRBV30 and TRBJ2-1; no firm D call. This CDR3 has 11 residues. CDR1 and CDR2 (germline): GTSNPN, SVGIG (reference sequence). DNA of the CDR3: TGTGCCTGGAGCACTTACAATGAGCCGTTCTTC. Its protein is CAWSTYNEPFF. Drawing the rest from reference TRBV30 and TRBJ2-1, the complete variable domain is SQTIHQWPATLVQPVGSPLSLECTVEGTSNPNLYWYRQAAGRGLQLLFYSVGIGQISSEVPQNLSASRPQDRQFILSSKKLLLSDSGFYLCAWSTYNEPFFGPGTRLTVL.

This clonotype was detected only a few times. The CDR3 coding sequence is TGTGCCAGCAGCCCCGACTTGACCGGGGAGCTGTTTTTT. Its protein product is CASSPDLTGELFF. V is TRBV7-2 and J is TRBJ2-2; D gene unclear. The CDR3 totals 13 residues. The germline V gene encodes CDR1 SGHTA and CDR2 FQGNSA. The V end lost 5 bases, the J end lost 5 bases, and 9 bases lay between the germline ends.

This clonotype was counted only a few times. The CDR3 spells CGSAIRETQYF. The CDR3 DNA reads as TGCGGGAGTGCCATCCGAGAGACCCAGTACTTC. The rearrangement links TRBV20-1 to TRBJ2-5, with a possible D match to TRBD2 (5 bases). CDR3 length: 11 amino acids. Germline V gives CDR1 DFQATT, CDR2 SNEGSKA (reference sequence).

The chain carries TRBV12-3 or TRBV12-4 and TRBJ2-3, with D perhaps TRBD2 (6 bases). The V end was cut by 7 bases, the J end by 5 bases, with 13 bases between. The CDR3 consists of 13 residues. CDR3 nucleotide sequence: TGTGCCAGCATCCCTTACGGGGGAGATACGCAGTATTTT. Its translation is CASIPYGGDTQYF.

This clonotype was detected once. This chain links TRBV20-1 with TRBJ2-4; D may be TRBD1 (5 bases). Germline-derived CDR1 and CDR2 are DFQATT and SNEGSKA (reference sequence). This CDR3 spans 14 amino acids. V lost 3 bases to trimming and J lost 3 bases, with 12 bases between them. The DNA for the CDR3 is TGCAGTGCTAGGGACAATATTGACAAAAACATTCAGTACTTC. Amino acid sequence: CSARDNIDKNIQYF.

This chain connects TRBV12-3 or TRBV12-4 to TRBJ2-7, with no clear D. CDR3 length: 11 residues. V shed 5 bases and J shed 9 bases, with 11 bases lying between them. The CDR3 protein is CASSITGRQYF. Written as DNA, the CDR3 is TGTGCCAGCAGTATAACGGGTCGGCAGTACTTC.

This chain links TRBV28 with TRBJ2-5; 9 positions match TRBD1. The CDR3 contains 16 residues. V lost 5 bases to trimming and J lost 2 bases; unmatched junction nucleotides: 9. Germline V gene sequence: CDR1 MDHEN, CDR2 SYDVKM. The CDR3 sequence: CASSQVGTGPQETQYF. The DNA for the CDR3 is TGTGCCAGCAGTCAGGTCGGGACAGGGCCACAAGAGACCCAGTACTTC.

The V and J genes are TRBV28 and TRBJ1-1; TRBD1 is a possible D gene (6 bases). Per germline, CDR1 MDHEN and CDR2 SYDVKM. The CDR3 loop spans 12 amino acids. Trimming removed 5 bases at V and 10 bases at J, with 14 bases between. CDR3 in amino acids: CASSQRQAPAFF. In nucleotides, the CDR3 is TGTGCCAGCAGTCAACGACAGGCCCCAGCTTTCTTT. Complete variable domain (other parts from reference TRBV28 and TRBJ1-1): DVKVTQSSRYLVKRTGEKVFLECVQDMDHENMFWYRQDPGLGLRLIYFSYDVKMKEKGDIPEGYSVSREKKERFSLILESASTNQTSMYLCASSQRQAPAFFGQGTRLTVV.

J is TRBJ1-2 and V is TRBV2; D may be TRBD1 (6 bases). The V and J ends lost 3 bases and 6 bases respectively, with 8 bases between them. The V gene's germline CDR1 is SNHLY and CDR2 FYNNEI. The CDR3 sequence is 12 residues long. The CDR3 sequence: CASSEGTNGYTF. The DNA of the CDR3 is TGTGCCAGCAGTGAGGGGACAAATGGCTACACCTTC.

The V call is TRBV20-1, the J call TRBJ2-5; TRBD2 matches 7 bases. This CDR3 spans 15 amino acids. The V and J ends lost 7 bases and 3 bases, in that order; junction bases with no gene match: 14. Germline loops: CDR1 DFQATT, CDR2 SNEGSKA (reference sequence). The DNA of the CDR3 is TGCAGTGAGGTCGGCGGGAGTGGGACGGAAGAGACCCAGTACTTC. It specifies CSEVGGSGTEETQYF.

V gene TRBV20-1 combines with J gene TRBJ1-1; 10 bases match TRBD1. J lost 3 bases, V lost 5 bases, and 9 bases had no gene match. The length of the CDR3 is 15 residues. CDR1 is DFQATT and CDR2 is SNEGSKA in the germline V gene (reference sequence). The CDR3 spells CSAHGQGDLYTEAFF. The CDR3 nucleotides are TGCAGTGCTCATGGACAGGGGGATCTTTACACTGAAGCTTTCTTT.

The chain links TRBV9 to TRBJ2-6; D not certain. Trimming left V 4 bases short and J 1 base short, with 6 bases between. CDR1 is SGDLS, CDR2 YYNGEE, per germline. The CDR3 is 14 residues long. This chain's CDR3 is CASSSKSGANVLTF. Here the CDR3 DNA reads TGTGCCAGCAGCTCGAAATCTGGGGCCAACGTCCTGACTTTC.